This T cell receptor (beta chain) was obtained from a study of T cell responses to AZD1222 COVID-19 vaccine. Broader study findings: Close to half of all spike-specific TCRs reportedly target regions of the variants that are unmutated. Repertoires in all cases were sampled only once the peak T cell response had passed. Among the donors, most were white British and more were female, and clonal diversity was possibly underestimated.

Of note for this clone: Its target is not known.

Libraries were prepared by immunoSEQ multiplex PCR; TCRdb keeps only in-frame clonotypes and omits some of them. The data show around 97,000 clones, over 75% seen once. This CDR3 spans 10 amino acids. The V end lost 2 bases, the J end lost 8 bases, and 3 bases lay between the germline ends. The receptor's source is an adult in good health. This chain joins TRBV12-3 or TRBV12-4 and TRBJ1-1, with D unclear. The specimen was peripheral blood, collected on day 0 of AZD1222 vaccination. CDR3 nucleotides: TGTGCCAGCAGTTTAAACGAAGCTTTCTTT. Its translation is CASSLNEAFF.